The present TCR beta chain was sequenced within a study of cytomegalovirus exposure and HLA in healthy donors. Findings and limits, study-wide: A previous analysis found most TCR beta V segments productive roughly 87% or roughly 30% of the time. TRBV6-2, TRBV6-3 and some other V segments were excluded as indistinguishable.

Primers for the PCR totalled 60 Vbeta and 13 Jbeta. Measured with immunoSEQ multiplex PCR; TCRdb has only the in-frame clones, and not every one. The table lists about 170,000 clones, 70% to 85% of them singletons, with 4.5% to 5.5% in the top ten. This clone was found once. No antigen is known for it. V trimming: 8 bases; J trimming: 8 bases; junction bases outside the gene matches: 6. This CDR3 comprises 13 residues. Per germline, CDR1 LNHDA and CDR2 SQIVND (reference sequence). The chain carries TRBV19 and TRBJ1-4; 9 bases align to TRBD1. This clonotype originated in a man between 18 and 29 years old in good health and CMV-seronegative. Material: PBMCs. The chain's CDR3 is CASGNRGQEKLFF. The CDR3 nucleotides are TGTGCCAGTGGGAACAGGGGGCAAGAAAAACTGTTTTTT.